Here is one TCR beta chain with its context. Its target is unknown. CDR1 and CDR2 (germline): ENHRY, SYGVKD. The CDR3 length is 15 residues. The trim removed 6 bases at V and 6 bases at J, leaving 10 bases unmatched. The sample originates from a study of shared clonotypes between healthy human individuals. Sequencing used immunoSEQ multiplex PCR; TCRdb keeps in-frame clones, though not all of them. Here the sample spans over 2 million clones, just under 95% being singletons. Study findings and constraints: With a handful of donors compared, about 5.2% of naive CD4 clonotypes were shared.

Only Caucasian adults living in Nashville, Tennessee served as donors. The receptor comes from a man between 18 and 29 years old in good health. Some clones in this sample may be carry-over from other donors' samples. Sequencing used naive CD4+ T cells from PBMCs. Stated subset: CD45RA+ positively selected. The rearrangement links TRBV10-3 to TRBJ1-4, with 7 nucleotides matching TRBD1. CDR3 residues: CAIRAGTASDEKLFF. The CDR3 nucleotides are TGTGCCATCAGGGCGGGGACAGCTTCCGATGAAAAACTGTTTTTT.